A selection of T cell receptor beta chains follows, all from one sample in a study of a mutant IDH1 vaccine in newly diagnosed glioma. For these receptors, no antigen is known. This table comes from immunoSEQ multiplex PCR, and its TCRdb copy is limited to in-frame clones, with some not included. This repertoire shows about 67,000 clones, approximately 89% found once; its top ten account for more than 1.5%. Sequencing was performed on PBMCs, taken from a glioma patient whose treatment included an IDH1 peptide vaccine. These receptors all stem from a middle-aged man with glioma. The CDR3 runs from the conserved cysteine through the conserved F or W. The D gene is left open where the match is weak. Not every row has a clone size; where given, it reads once, few, many or a size class.

CDR3	DNA	D	J	V	size
CASSEENEGGIYGYTF	TGTGCCAGCAGTGAAGAAAATGAAGGGGGGATCTATGGCTACACCTTC	.	TRBJ1-2	TRBV2	.
CASSLSDRGSYNEQFF	TGTGCCAGCAGCTTATCGGACAGGGGTTCCTACAATGAGCAGTTCTTC	TRBD1	TRBJ2-1	TRBV7-6	.
CASRSSGIFYNEQFF	TGTGCCAGCAGGTCAAGCGGGATCTTCTACAATGAGCAGTTCTTC	TRBD2	TRBJ2-1	TRBV11-2	.
CASSYDDSGNQPQHF	TGTGCCAGCAGTTACGACGACAGCGGCAATCAGCCCCAGCATTTT	.	TRBJ1-5	TRBV6-5	.
CASSLVASGYDTQYF	TGTGCCAGCAGCTTGGTGGCTAGCGGGTATGATACGCAGTATTTT	TRBD2	TRBJ2-3	TRBV5-6	once
CASSRTSLGEQFF	TGTGCCAGCAGCCGGACTAGTTTAGGTGAGCAGTTCTTC	TRBD2	TRBJ2-1	TRBV7-3	.
CATTPQGALGTGELFF	TGTGCCACCACCCCACAGGGGGCGCTTGGTACCGGGGAGCTGTTTTTT	TRBD1	TRBJ2-2	TRBV15	.
CASSQVRATGYNEQFF	TGTGCCAGCAGCCAAGTGAGAGCCACAGGATACAATGAGCAGTTCTTC	.	TRBJ2-1	TRBV4-2	.
CASSSSGAYTDTQYF	TGTGCCAGCAGTTCGTCGGGGGCCTACACAGATACGCAGTATTTT	.	TRBJ2-3	TRBV6-1	.
CSAGTGSSGANVLTF	TGCAGCGCGGGGACGGGGAGCTCTGGGGCCAACGTCCTGACTTTC	.	TRBJ2-6	TRBV29-1	.
CAISDGAGLNTEAFF	TGTGCCATCAGTGACGGGGCGGGGTTGAACACTGAAGCTTTCTTT	.	TRBJ1-1	TRBV10-3	.
CASSFSPGPNQPQHF	TGTGCCAGCAGCTTTAGTCCAGGGCCCAATCAGCCCCAGCATTTT	.	TRBJ1-5	TRBV7-2	.
CASSHITSGSSYEQYF	TGCGCCAGCAGCCACATAACTAGCGGGAGCTCCTACGAGCAGTACTTC	TRBD2	TRBJ2-7	TRBV4-1	.
CASSLVGKETQYF	TGCGCCAGCAGCTTGGTCGGCAAAGAGACCCAGTACTTC	.	TRBJ2-5	TRBV5-1	.
CASTLRQGSTEAFF	TGCGCCAGCACTCTACGACAGGGATCCACTGAAGCTTTCTTT	TRBD1	TRBJ1-1	TRBV5-1	once
CASSAGTGNSPLHF	TGCGCCAGCAGCGCCGGGACAGGGAATTCACCCCTCCACTTT	TRBD1	TRBJ1-6	TRBV5-1	.
CASREGRDTEAFF	TGCGCCAGCAGGGAGGGGCGTGACACTGAAGCTTTCTTT	.	TRBJ1-1	TRBV4-1	.